This is a list of T cell receptor beta chains from one sample in a study of T-cell memory formation after mild COVID-19. Each CDR3 protein gets one entry after TCRdb re-called the 5' RACE reads with MiXCR. This table holds hundreds of thousands of distinct CDR3 sequences, more than 20% found once. The specimen was PBMCs or a T cell subset sorted from them (not recorded which). These receptor sequences come from an adult woman who had mild COVID-19 (a few samples of this study predate the infection). Cell type and time point are not known. Both conserved end residues are part of each CDR3. The D gene is left open where the match is weak. Part of the rows lack a size; the others show once, few, many or a class for expanded clones.

CDR3 protein,D gene,clone size,J gene,V gene
CASSLESGTEQFF,.,few,TRBJ2-1,TRBV5-1
CASSQGISTDTQYF,.,few,TRBJ2-3,TRBV4-3
CASSQDTTLQDTQYF,.,.,TRBJ2-3,TRBV4-1
CASRMPQGALGNPRNTEAFF,TRBD1,few,TRBJ1-1,TRBV6-1
CASSFGTQGYNEQFF,.,.,TRBJ2-1,TRBV12-3/TRBV12-4
CSARDNRAYNEQFF,.,.,TRBJ2-1,TRBV20-1
CSARLLGGTDTQYF,.,few,TRBJ2-3,TRBV20-1
CSVEAGGSGANVLTF,TRBD1,few,TRBJ2-6,TRBV29-1
CSVASTGATTDTQYF,TRBD1,many,TRBJ2-3,TRBV29-1
CASSLGTAPGELFF,.,.,TRBJ2-2,TRBV5-4
CASSPNSGAGTGANVLTF,TRBD2,.,TRBJ2-6,TRBV12-3/TRBV12-4
CSVPGQNTDTQYF,TRBD1,few,TRBJ2-3,TRBV29-1
CASSPDRNQPQHF,.,many,TRBJ1-5,TRBV18
CASSPLKGGVAGYTF,.,many,TRBJ1-2,TRBV12-3/TRBV12-4
CASRRPSSTDTQYF,.,few,TRBJ2-3,TRBV6-2/TRBV6-3
CASSADRGQTGELFF,TRBD1,.,TRBJ2-2,TRBV9
CASSQTALVNEQFF,.,once,TRBJ2-1,TRBV12-3/TRBV12-4
CASSFLERRRTEAFF,.,few,TRBJ1-1,TRBV7-8
CASKPTGGVLNTEAFF,TRBD1,.,TRBJ1-1,TRBV7-3
CSARDMRQYNQPQHF,.,.,TRBJ1-5,TRBV20-1
CSVAPNNEQFF,.,.,TRBJ2-1,TRBV29-1
CATREGQVVAYEQYF,TRBD1,.,TRBJ2-7,TRBV24-1
CASSQVGRGLHEQYF,.,few,TRBJ2-7,TRBV4-1
CSARDPGAGGPGGANVLTF,TRBD2,.,TRBJ2-6,TRBV20-1